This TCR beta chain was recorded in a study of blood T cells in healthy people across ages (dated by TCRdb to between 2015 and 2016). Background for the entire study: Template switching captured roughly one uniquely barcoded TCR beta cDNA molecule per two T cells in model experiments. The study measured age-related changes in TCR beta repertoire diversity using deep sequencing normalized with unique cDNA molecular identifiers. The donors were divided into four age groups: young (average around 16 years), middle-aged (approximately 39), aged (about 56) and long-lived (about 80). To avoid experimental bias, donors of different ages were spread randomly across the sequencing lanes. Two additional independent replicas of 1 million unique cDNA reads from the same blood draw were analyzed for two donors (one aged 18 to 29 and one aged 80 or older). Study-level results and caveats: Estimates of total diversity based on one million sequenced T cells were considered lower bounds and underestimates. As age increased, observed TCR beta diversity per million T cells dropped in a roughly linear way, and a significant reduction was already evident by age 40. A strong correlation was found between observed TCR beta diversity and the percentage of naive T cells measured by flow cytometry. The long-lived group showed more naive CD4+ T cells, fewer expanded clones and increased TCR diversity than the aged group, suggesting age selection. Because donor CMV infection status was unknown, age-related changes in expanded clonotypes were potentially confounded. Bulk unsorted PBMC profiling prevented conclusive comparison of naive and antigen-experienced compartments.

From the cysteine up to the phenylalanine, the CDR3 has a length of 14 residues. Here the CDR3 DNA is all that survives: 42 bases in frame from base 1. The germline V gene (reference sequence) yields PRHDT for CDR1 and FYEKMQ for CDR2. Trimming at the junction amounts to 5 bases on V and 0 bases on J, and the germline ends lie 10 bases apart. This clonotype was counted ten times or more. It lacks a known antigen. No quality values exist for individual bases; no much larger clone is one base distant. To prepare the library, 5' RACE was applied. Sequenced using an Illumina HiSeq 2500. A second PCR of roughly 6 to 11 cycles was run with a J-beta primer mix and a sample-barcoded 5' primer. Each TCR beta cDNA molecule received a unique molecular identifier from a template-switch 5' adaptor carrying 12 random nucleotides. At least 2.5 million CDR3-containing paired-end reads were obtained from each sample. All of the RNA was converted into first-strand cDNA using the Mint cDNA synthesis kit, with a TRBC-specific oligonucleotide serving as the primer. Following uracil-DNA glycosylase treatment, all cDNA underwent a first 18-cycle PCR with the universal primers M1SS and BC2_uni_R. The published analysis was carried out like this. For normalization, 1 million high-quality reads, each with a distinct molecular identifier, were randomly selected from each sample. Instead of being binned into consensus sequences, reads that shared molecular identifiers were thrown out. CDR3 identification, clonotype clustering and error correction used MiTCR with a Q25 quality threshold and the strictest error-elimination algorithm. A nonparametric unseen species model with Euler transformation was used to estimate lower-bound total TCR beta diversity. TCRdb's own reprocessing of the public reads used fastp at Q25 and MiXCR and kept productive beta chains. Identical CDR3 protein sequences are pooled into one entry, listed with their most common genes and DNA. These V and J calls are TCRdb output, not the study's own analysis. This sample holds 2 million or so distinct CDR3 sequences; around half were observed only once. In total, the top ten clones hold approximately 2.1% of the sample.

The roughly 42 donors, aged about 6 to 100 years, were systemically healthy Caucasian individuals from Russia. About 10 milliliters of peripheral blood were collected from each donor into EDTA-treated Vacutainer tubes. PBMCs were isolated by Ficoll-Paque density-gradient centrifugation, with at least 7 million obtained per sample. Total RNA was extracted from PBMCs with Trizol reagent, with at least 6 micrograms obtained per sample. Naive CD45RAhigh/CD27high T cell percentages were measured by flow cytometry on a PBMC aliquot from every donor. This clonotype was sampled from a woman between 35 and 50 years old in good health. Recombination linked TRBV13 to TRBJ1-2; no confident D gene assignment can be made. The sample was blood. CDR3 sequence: CASSNGRSNYGYTF. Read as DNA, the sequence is TGTGCCAGCAGCAACGGTAGATCTAACTATGGCTACACCTTC.